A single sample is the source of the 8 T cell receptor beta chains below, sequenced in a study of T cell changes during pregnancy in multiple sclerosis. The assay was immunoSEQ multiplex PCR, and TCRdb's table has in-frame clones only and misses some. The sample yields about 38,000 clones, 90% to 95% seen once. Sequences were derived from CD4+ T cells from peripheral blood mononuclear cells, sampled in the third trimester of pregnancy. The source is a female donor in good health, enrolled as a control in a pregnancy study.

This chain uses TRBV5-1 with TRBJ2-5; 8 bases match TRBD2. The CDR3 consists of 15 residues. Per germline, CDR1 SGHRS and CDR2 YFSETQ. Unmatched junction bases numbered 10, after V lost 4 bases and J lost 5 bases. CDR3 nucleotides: TGCGCCAGCAGCCTCCGATCAGCGGGGGTGGAGACCCAGTACTTC. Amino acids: CASSLRSAGVETQYF.

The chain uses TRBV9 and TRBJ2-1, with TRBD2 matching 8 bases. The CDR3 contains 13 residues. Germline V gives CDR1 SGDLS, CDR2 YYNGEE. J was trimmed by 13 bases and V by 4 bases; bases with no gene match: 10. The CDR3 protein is CASSPPRGGLQFF. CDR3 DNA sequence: TGTGCCAGCAGCCCCCCACGCGGGGGGTTACAGTTCTTC.

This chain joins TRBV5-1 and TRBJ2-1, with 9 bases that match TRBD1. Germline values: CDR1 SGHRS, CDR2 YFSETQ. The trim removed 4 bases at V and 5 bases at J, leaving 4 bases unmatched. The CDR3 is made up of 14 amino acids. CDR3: CASSPGQGNNEQFF. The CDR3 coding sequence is TGCGCCAGCAGCCCGGGACAGGGAAACAATGAGCAGTTCTTC.

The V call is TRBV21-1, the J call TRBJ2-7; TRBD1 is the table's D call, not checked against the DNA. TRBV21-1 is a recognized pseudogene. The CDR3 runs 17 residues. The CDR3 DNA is TGTGCCAGCAGTACCAAAGGGGGTGGACAGGGAGACTACGAGCAGTACTTC. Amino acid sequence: CASSTKGGGQGDYEQYF.

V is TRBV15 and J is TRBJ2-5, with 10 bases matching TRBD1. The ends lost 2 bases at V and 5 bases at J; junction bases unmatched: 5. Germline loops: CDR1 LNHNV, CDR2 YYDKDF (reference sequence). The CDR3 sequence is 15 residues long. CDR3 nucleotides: TGTGCCACCAGCAGAACCGGGACAGGGGTGGAGACCCAGTACTTC. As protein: CATSRTGTGVETQYF. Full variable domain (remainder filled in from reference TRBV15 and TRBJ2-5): DAMVIQNPRYQVTQFGKPVTLSCSQTLNHNVMYWYQQKSSQAPKLLFHYYDKDFNNEADTPDNFQSRRPNTSFCFLDIRSPGLGDTAMYLCATSRTGTGVETQYFGPGTRLLVL.

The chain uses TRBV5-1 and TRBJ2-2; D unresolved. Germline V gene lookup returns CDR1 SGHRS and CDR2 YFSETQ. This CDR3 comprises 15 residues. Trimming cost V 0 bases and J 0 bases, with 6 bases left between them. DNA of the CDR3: TGCGCCAGCAGCTTGGATCTAGCGAACACCGGGGAGCTGTTTTTT. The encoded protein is CASSLDLANTGELFF.

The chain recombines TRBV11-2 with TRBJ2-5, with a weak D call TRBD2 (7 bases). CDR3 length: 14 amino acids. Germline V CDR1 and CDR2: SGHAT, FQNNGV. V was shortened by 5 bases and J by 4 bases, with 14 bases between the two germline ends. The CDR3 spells CASSPMGGGETQYF. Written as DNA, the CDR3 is TGTGCCAGCAGCCCAATGGGAGGGGGAGAGACCCAGTACTTC.

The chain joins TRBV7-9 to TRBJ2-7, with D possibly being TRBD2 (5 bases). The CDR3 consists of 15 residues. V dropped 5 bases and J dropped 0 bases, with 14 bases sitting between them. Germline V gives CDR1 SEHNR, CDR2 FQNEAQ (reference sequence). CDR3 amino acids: CASSKRELSSYEQYF. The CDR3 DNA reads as TGTGCCAGCAGCAAAAGGGAGCTGAGCTCCTACGAGCAGTACTTC.